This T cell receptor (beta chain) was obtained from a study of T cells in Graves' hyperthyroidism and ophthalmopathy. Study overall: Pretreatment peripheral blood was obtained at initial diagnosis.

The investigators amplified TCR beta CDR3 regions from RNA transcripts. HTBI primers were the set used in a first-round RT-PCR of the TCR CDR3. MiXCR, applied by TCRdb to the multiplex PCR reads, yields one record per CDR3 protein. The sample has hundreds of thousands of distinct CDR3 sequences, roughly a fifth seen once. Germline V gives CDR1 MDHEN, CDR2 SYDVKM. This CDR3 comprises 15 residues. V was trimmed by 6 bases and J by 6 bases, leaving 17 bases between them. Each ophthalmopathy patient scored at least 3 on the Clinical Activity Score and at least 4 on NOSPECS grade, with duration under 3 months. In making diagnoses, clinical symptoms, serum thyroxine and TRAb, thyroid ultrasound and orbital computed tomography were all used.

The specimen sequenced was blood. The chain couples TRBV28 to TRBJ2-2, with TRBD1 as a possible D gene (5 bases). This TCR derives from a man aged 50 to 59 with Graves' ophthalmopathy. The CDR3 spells CASRRGRVQSGELFF. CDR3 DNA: TGTGCCAGCAGACGTGGCAGGGTCCAATCCGGGGAGCTGTTTTTT.